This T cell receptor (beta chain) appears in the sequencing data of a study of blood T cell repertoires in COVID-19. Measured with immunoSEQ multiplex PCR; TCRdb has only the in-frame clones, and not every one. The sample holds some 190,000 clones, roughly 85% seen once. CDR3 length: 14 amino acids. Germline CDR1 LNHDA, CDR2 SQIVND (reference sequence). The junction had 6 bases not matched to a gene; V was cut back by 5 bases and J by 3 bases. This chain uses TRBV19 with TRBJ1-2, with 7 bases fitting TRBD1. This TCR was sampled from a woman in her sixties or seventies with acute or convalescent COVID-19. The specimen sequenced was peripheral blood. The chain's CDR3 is CASSDVQGDYGYTF. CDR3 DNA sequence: TGTGCCAGTAGTGACGTCCAGGGGGACTATGGCTACACCTTC.